What follows are 16 T cell receptor beta chains derived from one specimen sequenced in a study of Ad26.COV2.S vaccination and SARS-CoV-2 variants. The treatment was: 15 to 20 received Ad26.COV2.S at low or high dose, single or two shots; five or six received placebo; per-sample allocation not given. After the first vaccine or placebo injection, samples were drawn on day 63. Measured with immunoSEQ multiplex PCR; TCRdb has only the in-frame clones, and not every one. This sample carries about 390,000 clones, about 88% of them seen once, and the ten largest clones take 3% to 3.5%. Material: peripheral blood, obtained in a trial of Ad26.COV2.S vaccine versus placebo. These receptors were collected from a person aged 18-60 years who received the Ad26.COV2.S COVID-19 vaccine or a placebo.

The chain is built from TRBV7-9 and TRBJ2-2; D may be TRBD1 (6 bases). CDR1 and CDR2 from the germline V gene are SEHNR and FQNEAQ (reference sequence). Trimming cost V 2 bases and J 6 bases, with 16 bases left between them. The CDR3 totals 16 residues. The chain's CDR3 is CASSLSRGWAPGELFF. The CDR3 nucleotides read TGTGCCAGCAGCTTATCCAGGGGCTGGGCGCCCGGGGAGCTGTTTTTT.

The sample holds a few counts of this clone. The V and J genes are TRBV7-9 and TRBJ2-7; D is possibly TRBD1 (6 bases). The CDR3 has 14 residues. CDR1 is SEHNR, CDR2 FQNEAQ, per germline (reference sequence). Trimming stripped 5 bases from V and 6 bases from J, with 17 bases between. The CDR3 region is CASSDPWTVSEQYF. The CDR3 bases are TGTGCCAGCAGCGACCCCTGGACAGTTTCCGAGCAGTACTTC.

V gene TRBV3-1 (or the pseudogene TRBV3-2) combines with J gene TRBJ2-1; possibly TRBD1 for D (5 bases). CDR1 LGHDT and CDR2 YNNKEL come from the germline V gene (reference sequence). The CDR3 is 18 amino acids. The V end lost 0 bases, the J end lost 4 bases, and 19 bases lay between the germline ends. This CDR3 is CASSQDQPRQPAYNEQFF. CDR3 in DNA: TGTGCCAGCAGCCAAGATCAGCCCCGACAGCCAGCATACAATGAGCAGTTCTTC.

The chain recombines TRBV5-1 with TRBJ1-1; TRBD1 is a possible D gene (5 bases). The length of the CDR3 is 14 residues. Germline CDR1 and CDR2: SGHRS and YFSETQ. The V and J ends lost 7 bases and 4 bases respectively, with 17 bases between them. The CDR3 sequence: CASSFTGAATEAFF. CDR3 nucleotides: TGCGCCAGCTCTTTCACCGGGGCGGCCACTGAAGCTTTCTTT. Variable domain in full (rest from reference TRBV5-1 and TRBJ1-1): KAGVTQTPRYLIKTRGQQVTLSCSPISGHRSVSWYQQTPGQGLQFLFEYFSETQRNKGNFPGRFSGRQFSNSRSEMNVSTLELGDSALYLCASSFTGAATEAFFGQGTRLTVV.

This rearrangement joins TRBV7-9 to TRBJ2-7; D may be TRBD2 (5 bases). Trimming left V 4 bases short and J 6 bases short, with 10 bases between. The CDR3 totals 12 residues. Germline V gives CDR1 SEHNR, CDR2 FQNEAQ (reference sequence). This CDR3 reads CASSYGGPEQYF. CDR3 sequence (DNA): TGTGCCAGCAGCTACGGCGGGCCCGAGCAGTACTTC.

The rearrangement uses TRBV10-2 and TRBJ2-1, with D uncertain. CDR1 is WSHSY and CDR2 is SAAADI in the germline V gene. With 2 bases removed from V and 13 bases from J, the gap between germline ends came to 9 bases. The CDR3 is 11 residues long. CDR3 sequence reads: CASSEHVTQFF. CDR3 nucleotide sequence: TGCGCCAGCAGTGAGCACGTCACTCAGTTCTTC.

The rearrangement links TRBV30 to TRBJ1-5; 12 bases align to TRBD1. The length of the CDR3 is 14 residues. Losses at the gene ends were 3 bases for V and 6 bases for J; bases not matched to a gene: 3. Germline lookup yields CDR1 GTSNPN and CDR2 SVGIG (reference sequence). CDR3: CAWRGQGALQPQHF. The CDR3 coding sequence is TGTGCCTGGAGGGGACAGGGGGCTCTTCAGCCCCAGCATTTT. Full variable domain (missing parts from reference TRBV30 and TRBJ1-5): SQTIHQWPATLVQPVGSPLSLECTVEGTSNPNLYWYRQAAGRGLQLLFYSVGIGQISSEVPQNLSASRPQDRQFILSSKKLLLSDSGFYLCAWRGQGALQPQHFGDGTRLSIL.

V and J are TRBV7-2 and TRBJ1-3; 7 nucleotides match TRBD1. CDR3 size: 16 residues. J gave up 3 bases and V 3 bases, and 8 bases lay outside the gene matches. CDR1 is SGHTA, CDR2 FQGNSA, per germline. CDR3 residues: CASSFGRGGVGNTIYF. In nucleotides, the CDR3 is TGTGCCAGCAGCTTCGGCAGGGGGGGAGTTGGAAACACCATATATTTT.

The gene calls are TRBV5-8 and TRBJ1-2; 12 bases map to TRBD1. Germline trimming cut 0 bases from V and 8 bases from J; bases unmatched to any gene: 11. Germline CDR1 is SGHTS and CDR2 is YDEGEE. The CDR3 has 17 residues. The CDR3 DNA sequence: TGTGCCAGCAGCTTGGCAGGGACAGGGGGCGCTTGGACAGGCTACACCTTC. Amino acids: CASSLAGTGGAWTGYTF.

DNA for the CDR3: TGTGCCAGCAGTTACTCAGGTCTAGGAGGGGAGCTGTTTTTT. As protein: CASSYSGLGGELFF. The chain links TRBV6-2 or TRBV6-3 to TRBJ2-2; D not resolved. CDR1 MNHEY and CDR2 SVGEGT come from the germline V gene. V was cut by 0 bases and J by 8 bases, with 10 bases left in between. This CDR3 spans 14 amino acids.

In this sample, this clone turned up once. The chain has TRBV5-6 and TRBJ2-1; 11 positions agree with TRBD2. The ends lost 1 base at V and 4 bases at J; junction bases unmatched: 4. CDR3 length: 16 amino acids. Germline assignment: CDR1 SGHDT and CDR2 YYEEEE. The CDR3 nucleotides are TGTGCCAGCAGCTTGTCGCTAGCGGGGGGTTACAATGAGCAGTTCTTC. Its translation: CASSLSLAGGYNEQFF.

V is TRBV6-1 and J is TRBJ2-1; D possibly corresponds to TRBD2 (6 bases). This CDR3 has 15 residues. Trimming pared 3 bases from V and 14 bases from J, leaving 23 bases between. In germline, CDR1 is MNHNS, CDR2 SASEGT. The CDR3 region has the DNA TGTGCCAGCAGTGAGGAACGAGGAGGGTCCGGGCGGGAGTTCTTC. Encoded protein: CASSEERGGSGREFF.

This chain connects TRBV4-3 to TRBJ1-2; 9 bases match TRBD1. Germline lookup yields CDR1 LGHNA and CDR2 YSLEER. V lost 1 base to trimming and J lost 3 bases; unmatched junction nucleotides: 0. This CDR3 is built from 14 residues. The CDR3 is CASSQGTGDYGYTF. CDR3 in DNA: TGCGCCAGCAGCCAAGGGACAGGGGACTATGGCTACACCTTC.

V gene TRBV5-8 combines with J gene TRBJ1-6; no reliable D call. In germline, CDR1 is SGHTS, CDR2 YDEGEE. Trimming removed 1 base from V and 1 base from J, with 12 bases in between. This CDR3 is 17 amino acids long. The CDR3 bases are TGTGCCAGCAGCTTGACTAGGGCCATTTCCTATAATTCACCCCTCCACTTT. Amino acid sequence: CASSLTRAISYNSPLHF.

The chain employs TRBV12-3 or TRBV12-4 and TRBJ2-7, with D possibly called TRBD1 or TRBD2 (5 bases each). There are 12 residues in the CDR3. V was pared by 3 bases and J by 6 bases, with 9 bases between. This chain's CDR3 is CASSFSGLEQYF. Written as DNA, the CDR3 is TGTGCCAGCAGTTTTTCGGGGCTCGAGCAGTACTTC.

This clone appeared a single time. The rearrangement joins TRBV4-3 to TRBJ1-2, with a possible D match to TRBD1 (6 bases). Germline CDR1 reads LGHNA; CDR2 reads YSLEER. This CDR3 region has 14 residues. V lost 2 bases and J 3 bases, leaving 10 bases between the germline ends. The CDR3 is CASSQSRQDYGYTF. The CDR3 DNA sequence: TGCGCCAGCAGCCAATCTCGACAGGACTATGGCTACACCTTC.